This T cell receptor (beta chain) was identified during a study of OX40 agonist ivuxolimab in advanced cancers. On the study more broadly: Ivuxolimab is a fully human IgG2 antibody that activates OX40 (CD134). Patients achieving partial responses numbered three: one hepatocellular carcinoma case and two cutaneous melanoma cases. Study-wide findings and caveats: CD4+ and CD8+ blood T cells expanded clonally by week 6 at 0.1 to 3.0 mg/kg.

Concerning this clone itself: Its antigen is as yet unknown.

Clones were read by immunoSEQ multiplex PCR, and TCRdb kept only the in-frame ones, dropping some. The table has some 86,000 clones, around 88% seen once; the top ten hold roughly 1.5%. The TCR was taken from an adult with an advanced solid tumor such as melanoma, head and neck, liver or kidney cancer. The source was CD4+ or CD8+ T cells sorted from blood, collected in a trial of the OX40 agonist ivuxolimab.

CDR3 DNA sequence: TGTGCCAGCAGTCCGTGGACCGCTCAAAACATTCAGTACTTC. Translating gives CASSPWTAQNIQYF. J is TRBJ2-4 and V is TRBV27; D uncertain. The CDR3 has 14 residues. Trimming took off 5 bases at V and 5 bases at J, with 13 bases between the two ends. In germline, CDR1 is MNHEY, CDR2 SMNVEV (reference sequence).